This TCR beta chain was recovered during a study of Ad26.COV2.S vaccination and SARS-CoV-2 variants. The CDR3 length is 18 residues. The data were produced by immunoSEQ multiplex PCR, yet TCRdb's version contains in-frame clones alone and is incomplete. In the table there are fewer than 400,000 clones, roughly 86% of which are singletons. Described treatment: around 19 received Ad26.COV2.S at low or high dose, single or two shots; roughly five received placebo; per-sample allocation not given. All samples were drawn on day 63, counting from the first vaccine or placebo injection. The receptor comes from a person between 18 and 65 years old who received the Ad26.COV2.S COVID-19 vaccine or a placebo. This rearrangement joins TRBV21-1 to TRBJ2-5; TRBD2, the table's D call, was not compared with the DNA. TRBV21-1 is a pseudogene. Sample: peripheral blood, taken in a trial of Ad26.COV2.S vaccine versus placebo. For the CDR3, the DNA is TGTGCCAGCAACACTAGCGGGGGGCCCCCTTGGTACCAAGAGACCCAGTACTTC. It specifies CASNTSGGPPWYQETQYF.